The next 14 T cell receptor beta chains were all read from a single sample in a study of T-cell memory formation after mild COVID-19. TCRdb re-analysed the 5' RACE reads in MiXCR, keeping a single row per CDR3 protein. The sample consists of roughly 400,000 distinct CDR3 sequences, approximately 24% of them appearing once. The sequenced sample consisted of PBMCs or a T cell subset sorted from them (not recorded which). These receptors were collected from an adult woman who had mild COVID-19 (a few samples of this study predate the infection). Cell type and time point are not known.

This clonotype came up many times. The chain carries TRBV29-1 and TRBJ2-7, with D possibly being TRBD1 (5 bases). Germline CDR1 and CDR2: SQVTM and ANQGSEA. V lost 2 bases and J 3 bases, leaving 11 bases between the germline ends. The CDR3 is 13 residues long. CDR3: CSVETTDLYEQYF. In nucleotides, the CDR3 is TGCAGCGTTGAAACGACAGATCTCTACGAGCAGTACTTC.

V is TRBV12-3 or TRBV12-4 and J is TRBJ2-3; 10 bases map to TRBD2. Trimming removed 6 bases from V and 2 bases from J; junction bases left unmatched: 8. CDR3 size: 16 residues. CDR3 in DNA: TGTGCCAGCAGGGCCCTAGCGGGGGTAACCACAGATACGCAGTATTTT. Translation gives CASRALAGVTTDTQYF.

This clonotype came up a few times. V usage is TRBV12-3 or TRBV12-4 and J usage is TRBJ2-1; 12 bases are a match to TRBD2. This CDR3 comprises 15 residues. V dropped 7 bases and J dropped 5; count of bases not matched to a gene: 6. The CDR3 DNA reads as TGTGCCAGCACAGGACTAGCGGGATTCAACAATGAGCAGTTCTTC. Translating gives CASTGLAGFNNEQFF.

A single count supports this clonotype. This chain uses TRBV13 with TRBJ2-7, with 9 bases fitting TRBD2. Germline CDR1 reads PRHDT; CDR2 reads FYEKMQ (reference sequence). Germline trimming cut 2 bases from V and 6 bases from J; bases unmatched to any gene: 8. The CDR3 covers 15 residues. The chain's CDR3 is CASSLSAGGPVEQYF. The CDR3 nucleotides read TGTGCCAGCAGCTTATCGGCGGGAGGGCCAGTCGAGCAGTACTTC. Full variable domain (remainder filled in from reference TRBV13 and TRBJ2-7): AAGVIQSPRHLIKEKRETATLKCYPIPRHDTVYWYQQGPGQDPQFLISFYEKMQSDKGSIPDRFSAQQFSDYHSELNMSSLELGDSALYFCASSLSAGGPVEQYFGPGTRLTVT.

The chain links TRBV3-1 to TRBJ2-2, with D perhaps matching TRBD1 or TRBD2 (5 bases each). CDR3 length: 20 residues. CDR1 and CDR2 from the germline V gene are LGHDT and YNNKEL (reference sequence). With 1 base removed from V and 1 base from J, the gap between germline ends came to 22 bases. The CDR3 DNA reads TGTGCCAGCAGCCAAGTTTCGTCGTTTGGGGGAGCACGGAACACCGGGGAGCTGTTTTTT. Protein: CASSQVSSFGGARNTGELFF.

The chain employs TRBV2 and TRBJ2-3; 10 bases are a match to TRBD2. J lost 4 bases, V lost 8 bases, and 12 bases had no gene match. Germline loops: CDR1 SNHLY, CDR2 FYNNEI. This CDR3 region has 16 residues. This chain's CDR3 is CASSPISSGRSDTQYF. In DNA form, the CDR3 reads TGTGCCAGCTCCCCTATTTCTAGCGGGAGATCAGATACGCAGTATTTT. Full variable domain (remainder filled in from reference TRBV2 and TRBJ2-3): EPEVTQTPSHQVTQMGQEVILRCVPISNHLYFYWYRQILGQKVEFLVSFYNNEISEKSEIFDDQFSVERPDGSNFTLKIRSTKLEDSAMYFCASSPISSGRSDTQYFGPGTRLTVL.

This clonotype was counted between two and nine times. This chain links TRBV25-1 with TRBJ2-1; 8 bases agree with TRBD2. The germline gives CDR1 MGHDK, CDR2 SYGVNS. This CDR3 comprises 15 residues. Trimming at V came to 4 bases and at J to 8 bases, leaving 10 bases not matched to a gene. CDR3 loop: CASSGPGLGFHEQFF. For the CDR3, the DNA is TGTGCCAGCAGTGGCCCGGGACTAGGCTTTCATGAGCAGTTCTTC. Complete variable domain (other parts from reference TRBV25-1 and TRBJ2-1): EADIYQTPRYLVIGTGKKITLECSQTMGHDKMYWYQQDPGMELHLIHYSYGVNSTEKGDLSSESTVSRIRTEHFPLTLESARPSHTSQYLCASSGPGLGFHEQFFGPGTRLTVL.

The rearrangement links TRBV6-6 to TRBJ2-1; a weak D match, TRBD2 (6 bases). CDR1 MNHNY and CDR2 SVGAGI come from the germline V gene (reference sequence). Trimming removed 7 bases at V and 8 bases at J, with 30 bases between. The CDR3 sequence is 18 residues long. CDR3 loop: CASIMTSIWLSDRHEQFF. The CDR3 DNA is TGTGCCAGCATTATGACTAGTATTTGGTTGTCGGATCGCCATGAGCAGTTCTTC.

The genes are TRBV9 and TRBJ2-5; D may correspond to TRBD1 or TRBD2 (5 bases each). This CDR3 has 13 amino acids. Between the trimmed V and J ends, which lost 5 bases and 9 bases, there was a span of 17 bases. CDR1 SGDLS and CDR2 YYNGEE come from the germline V gene. The CDR3 spells CASSETYLGAQYF. The CDR3 nucleotides read TGTGCCAGCAGTGAGACCTACCTGGGGGCCCAGTACTTC.

V is TRBV15 and J is TRBJ2-7, with D maybe TRBD2 (6 bases). This CDR3 region has 12 residues. V was trimmed by 4 bases and J by 4 bases, leaving 8 bases between them. Germline CDR1 is LNHNV and CDR2 is YYDKDF (reference sequence). CDR3 sequence reads: CATSIGGYEQYF. DNA for the CDR3: TGTGCCACCAGCATTGGGGGGTACGAGCAGTACTTC. Full variable domain (remainder filled in from reference TRBV15 and TRBJ2-7): DAMVIQNPRYQVTQFGKPVTLSCSQTLNHNVMYWYQQKSSQAPKLLFHYYDKDFNNEADTPDNFQSRRPNTSFCFLDIRSPGLGDTAMYLCATSIGGYEQYFGPGTRLTVT.

J is TRBJ1-4 and V is TRBV15; D is undetermined. Germline V gives CDR1 LNHNV, CDR2 YYDKDF (reference sequence). This CDR3 contains 16 residues. The V and J ends lost 4 bases and 6 bases respectively, with 18 bases between them. The CDR3 nucleotides are TGTGCCACCAGCAACCAATCTGGGATCCGCCATGAAAAACTGTTTTTT. It specifies CATSNQSGIRHEKLFF.

In this sample, this clonotype turned up many times. CDR3 loop: CASSSTGPGEAFF. CDR3 nucleotide sequence: TGTGCCAGCAGTTCAACAGGGCCCGGGGAAGCTTTCTTT. The V gene is TRBV6-5, the J gene TRBJ1-1; D is possibly TRBD1 (6 bases). Germline V lookup: CDR1 MNHEY, CDR2 SVGAGI. The length of the CDR3 is 13 residues. V lost 4 bases and J 8 bases, leaving 14 bases between the germline ends.

This chain joins TRBV7-2 and TRBJ2-3; TRBD2 matches 7 bases. With 5 bases clipped from V and 0 bases from J, the junction kept 8 bases outside the gene matches. There are 16 residues in the CDR3. Per germline, CDR1 SGHTA and CDR2 FQGNSA. CDR3 sequence (DNA): TGTGCCAGCAGCCTTAGCGGGCAACAAAGCACAGATACGCAGTATTTT. Translated: CASSLSGQQSTDTQYF.

This clonotype was seen a handful of times. The CDR3 DNA reads TGTGCCAGCAGCTCCCTGGCGGGGAGGGCTTGGGAGACCCAGTACTTC. Protein product: CASSSLAGRAWETQYF. The rearrangement uses TRBV11-2 and TRBJ2-5; 7 nucleotides line up with TRBD2. Germline lookup yields CDR1 SGHAT and CDR2 FQNNGV. This CDR3 is 16 amino acids long. V was clipped by 4 bases and J by 5 bases; unmatched bases: 13.